A single sample is the source of the 4 T cell receptor beta chains below, sequenced in a study of blood T cell repertoires in COVID-19. Libraries were prepared by immunoSEQ multiplex PCR; TCRdb keeps only in-frame clonotypes and omits some of them. The repertoire holds some 250,000 clones, with 88% as singletons. The sample comprised peripheral blood. The receptors stem from a woman aged 40 to 50 who had recovered from COVID-19.

The J gene is TRBJ2-2, the V gene TRBV9, with 16 bases aligning to TRBD2. The junction had 5 bases not matched to a gene; V was cut back by 3 bases and J by 3 bases. This CDR3 spans 18 amino acids. Germline V lookup: CDR1 SGDLS, CDR2 YYNGEE. The CDR3 loop reads CASSAGTSGRDHTGELFF. In nucleotides, the CDR3 is TGTGCCAGCAGCGCGGGGACTAGCGGGAGGGACCACACCGGGGAGCTGTTTTTT.

The chain is built from TRBV5-8 and TRBJ1-2; D gene ambiguous. Germline V gene sequence: CDR1 SGHTS, CDR2 YDEGEE. Trimming pared 4 bases from V and 3 bases from J, leaving 10 bases between. The CDR3 totals 13 residues. The CDR3 sequence is CASSPGDYYGYTF. The CDR3 DNA sequence: TGTGCCAGCAGCCCTGGAGACTACTATGGCTACACCTTC.

Turning to this clone: Other nucleotide sequences from this sample produce the same CDR3. The V and J genes are TRBV30 and TRBJ1-5; TRBD1 matches at 9 bases. J lost 1 base, V lost 1 base, and 2 bases had no gene match. Germline V gene data show CDR1 as GTSNPN and CDR2 as SVGIG (reference sequence). The CDR3 covers 15 residues. The CDR3 nucleotides read TGTGCCTGGAGTGCTGGGACAGGGAGCAATCAGCCCCAGCATTTT. Encoded protein: CAWSAGTGSNQPQHF. Full variable domain (rest looked up from reference TRBV30 and TRBJ1-5): SQTIHQWPATLVQPVGSPLSLECTVEGTSNPNLYWYRQAAGRGLQLLFYSVGIGQISSEVPQNLSASRPQDRQFILSSKKLLLSDSGFYLCAWSAGTGSNQPQHFGDGTRLSIL.

The chain employs TRBV18 and TRBJ1-5; no clear D. The germline CDR1 and CDR2 sequences are KGHSH and LQKENI. This CDR3 region has 14 residues. Trimming took off 5 bases at V and 0 bases at J, with 8 bases between the two ends. CDR3 DNA: TGTGCCAGCTCATCCCAATCTAGCAATCAGCCCCAGCATTTT. This gives the protein CASSSQSSNQPQHF.